The 11 T cell receptor beta chains listed next were all sequenced from one sample in a study of cytotoxic CD8 clonotypes in ibrutinib-treated CLL. Libraries were prepared by immunoSEQ multiplex PCR; TCRdb keeps only in-frame clonotypes and omits some of them. The table lists approximately 150,000 clones, 88% of them singletons. The sample consisted of PBMCs, taken at disease progression, from a patient treated with ibrutinib. The receptors come from a human donor with chronic lymphocytic leukemia.

The V and J genes are TRBV4-3 and TRBJ2-3; D call uncertain. V was clipped by 4 bases and J by 0 bases, with 8 bases between them. The CDR3 totals 14 residues. Looked up from germline, CDR1 is LGHNA and CDR2 is YSLEER. The CDR3 reads CASSLSTSTDTQYF. DNA of the CDR3: TGCGCCAGCAGCCTATCGACTAGCACAGATACGCAGTATTTT.

CDR3 loop: CASSLYGQGVSYEQYF. The DNA of the CDR3 is TGTGCCAGCAGTTTGTACGGGCAGGGGGTCTCCTACGAGCAGTACTTC. The chain couples TRBV28 to TRBJ2-7; TRBD1 matches 7 bases. This CDR3 has 16 amino acids. V dropped 3 bases and J dropped 0; count of bases not matched to a gene: 8. Germline V gives CDR1 MDHEN, CDR2 SYDVKM.

V gene TRBV10-1 combines with J gene TRBJ1-1; D ambiguous. CDR3 length equals 13 residues. Per the germline V gene, CDR1 is WNHNN and CDR2 is SYGVQD (reference sequence). Trimming shortened V by 0 bases and J by 6 bases, and 8 bases separated the two germline ends. CDR3: CASSESKLPEAFF. The CDR3 nucleotides read TGCGCCAGCAGTGAGTCGAAGTTGCCTGAAGCTTTCTTT.

Worth noting for this clone: The same CDR3 is also encoded by other DNA sequences in this sample. This sequence joins TRBV30 and TRBJ2-6; D remains ambiguous. This CDR3 contains 13 residues. Germline lookup yields CDR1 GTSNPN and CDR2 SVGIG (reference sequence). The V end was cut by 4 bases, the J end by 0 bases, with 4 bases between. The CDR3 coding sequence is TGTGCCTGGACCCCCTCTGGGGCCAACGTCCTGACTTTC. This encodes CAWTPSGANVLTF. Full variable domain (outside the CDR3, taken from reference TRBV30 and TRBJ2-6): SQTIHQWPATLVQPVGSPLSLECTVEGTSNPNLYWYRQAAGRGLQLLFYSVGIGQISSEVPQNLSASRPQDRQFILSSKKLLLSDSGFYLCAWTPSGANVLTFGAGSRLTVL.

J is TRBJ1-2 and V is TRBV6-5, with a tentative D call TRBD1 (6 bases). Trimming stripped 2 bases from V and 8 bases from J, with 12 bases between. CDR1 and CDR2 from the germline V gene are MNHEY and SVGAGI. CDR3 length: 13 residues. The CDR3 DNA is TGTGCCAGCAGTTACCAGTCAGGGGAAGGCTACACCTTC. The encoded protein is CASSYQSGEGYTF.

This rearrangement joins TRBV20-1 to TRBJ1-1; D is unclear. The V end lost 6 bases, the J end lost 3 bases, and 8 bases lay between the germline ends. The germline V gene has CDR1 DFQATT and CDR2 SNEGSKA (reference sequence). This CDR3 is built from 11 residues. Written as DNA, the CDR3 is TGCAGTGCCGGAGGGCACACTGAAGCTTTCTTT. Translated, it gives CSAGGHTEAFF.

V is TRBV7-9 and J is TRBJ2-5, with D possibly being TRBD2 (5 bases). CDR3 length equals 14 residues. Germline CDR1 reads SEHNR; CDR2 reads FQNEAQ (reference sequence). Trimming removed 2 bases at V and 6 bases at J, with 13 bases between. CDR3 coding DNA: TGTGCCAGCAGCTTAAGCGGAGAGGTCCAGACCCAGTACTTC. Translating it yields CASSLSGEVQTQYF.

The rearrangement links TRBV18 to TRBJ2-2; 11 positions match TRBD2. With 3 bases clipped from V and 6 bases from J, the junction kept 3 bases outside the gene matches. This CDR3 has 15 residues. Germline assignment: CDR1 KGHSH and CDR2 LQKENI. DNA for the CDR3: TGTGCCAGCTCACCGGGGACTAGCGGTCCCGGGGAGCTGTTTTTT. This codes for CASSPGTSGPGELFF.

The chain carries TRBV18 and TRBJ1-2; D not resolved. CDR1 and CDR2 (germline): KGHSH, LQKENI. The CDR3 length is 16 residues. With 0 bases removed from V and 0 bases from J, the gap between germline ends came to 11 bases. The CDR3 sequence: CASSPPGPYSNYGYTF. CDR3 DNA: TGTGCCAGCTCACCACCAGGGCCGTACTCTAACTATGGCTACACCTTC.

V gene TRBV19 combines with J gene TRBJ1-2; TRBD1 matches at 10 bases. The V and J ends lost 7 bases and 9 bases, in that order; junction bases with no gene match: 17. The CDR3 extends over 16 amino acids. Germline CDR1 reads LNHDA; CDR2 reads SQIVND (reference sequence). The CDR3 sequence is CASTDGVLGQGISYTF. The CDR3, as DNA: TGTGCCAGTACCGACGGGGTTTTGGGACAGGGGATCAGCTACACCTTC.

The chain carries TRBV6-1 and TRBJ1-2, with TRBD1 matching over 7 bases. Unmatched junction bases numbered 5, after V lost 3 bases and J lost 4 bases. CDR1 MNHNS and CDR2 SASEGT come from the germline V gene. This CDR3 has 14 residues. CDR3 DNA: TGTGCCAGCAGTGACATGGGACAGATCTATGGCTACACCTTC. This codes for CASSDMGQIYGYTF.